These 9 T cell receptor beta chains share one sample of origin, sequenced in a study of cytomegalovirus exposure and HLA in healthy donors. PCR used 60 Vbeta primers and 13 Jbeta primers. Assay used: immunoSEQ multiplex PCR; TCRdb lists only in-frame clones, some missing. Of about 160,000 clones listed, 70% to 90% are singletons. Sequencing input: PBMCs. The receptors here all came from a woman between 18 and 29 years old in good health and CMV-seronegative.

J is TRBJ1-5 and V is TRBV2, with 10 positions matching TRBD1. This CDR3 region has 15 residues. Per germline, CDR1 SNHLY and CDR2 FYNNEI. V lost 6 bases to trimming and J lost 12 bases; unmatched junction nucleotides: 14. The DNA of the CDR3 is TGTGCCAGCAGAGCATTACGGGACAGGGGCTATCACCAGCATTTT. Translating it yields CASRALRDRGYHQHF.

The genes are TRBV10-3 and TRBJ2-5; 10 positions agree with TRBD1. The germline CDR1 and CDR2 sequences are ENHRY and SYGVKD. The V gene end was trimmed by 5 bases and the J gene end by 2 bases; junction bases not matched to a gene: 11. The CDR3 sequence is 17 residues long. The chain's CDR3 is CAISPNPGQGLQETQYF. CDR3 nucleotide sequence: TGTGCCATCAGTCCGAACCCGGGACAGGGGCTTCAAGAGACCCAGTACTTC.

This clone was seen more than once but under ten times. The CDR3 nucleotides are TGCGCCAGCAGCCAAGACGGGCAGGGAGGTGAAAAACTGTTTTTT. It is translated as CASSQDGQGGEKLFF. The rearrangement links TRBV4-1 to TRBJ1-4; D may be TRBD1 (5 bases). The germline CDR1 and CDR2 sequences are MGHRA and YSYEKL. V dropped 0 bases and J dropped 7 bases, with 12 bases sitting between them. The CDR3 is made up of 15 amino acids.

The V call is TRBV14, the J call TRBJ2-5, with a weak D call TRBD2 (6 bases). The CDR3 runs to 13 residues. V dropped 5 bases and J dropped 5 bases, with 12 bases sitting between them. Germline V gene lookup returns CDR1 SGHDN and CDR2 FVKESK. The CDR3 protein is CASSWLAWETQYF. The CDR3 region has the DNA TGTGCCAGCAGCTGGCTAGCGTGGGAGACCCAGTACTTC.

J is TRBJ2-3 and V is TRBV28; D might be TRBD1 (5 bases). The CDR3 sequence is 13 residues long. Germline V gene data show CDR1 as MDHEN and CDR2 as SYDVKM. The V and J ends lost 6 bases and 3 bases respectively, with 10 bases between them. The CDR3 is CASSLDRTDTQYF. The CDR3 DNA follows: TGTGCCAGCAGCTTAGACAGAACAGATACGCAGTATTTT.

The chain carries TRBV5-1 and TRBJ1-2; 9 bases map to TRBD1. Germline CDR1 and CDR2: SGHRS and YFSETQ. The CDR3 contains 18 residues. Unmatched junction bases numbered 9, after V lost 0 bases and J lost 0 bases. The CDR3 bases are TGCGCCAGCAGCTTGGCTAGAGGACAGGGGCCGTCTAACTATGGCTACACCTTC. Protein: CASSLARGQGPSNYGYTF.

This clone was picked up a small number of times. V gene TRBV15 combines with J gene TRBJ1-4; a weak D match, TRBD1 (5 bases). Germline assignment: CDR1 LNHNV and CDR2 YYDKDF (reference sequence). The CDR3 length is 14 residues. V was clipped by 0 bases and J by 8 bases, with 10 bases between them. CDR3 nucleotide sequence: TGTGCCACCAGCAGAGAACAGGACGACGAAAAACTGTTTTTT. Translation: CATSREQDDEKLFF. The complete variable domain, with remaining parts taken from reference TRBV15 and TRBJ1-4, reads DAMVIQNPRYQVTQFGKPVTLSCSQTLNHNVMYWYQQKSSQAPKLLFHYYDKDFNNEADTPDNFQSRRPNTSFCFLDIRSPGLGDTAMYLCATSREQDDEKLFFGSGTQLSVL.

This clone was detected a few times. The V and J genes are TRBV18 and TRBJ2-1; 11 nucleotides align to TRBD2. This CDR3 contains 15 residues. Germline V gene lookup returns CDR1 KGHSH and CDR2 LQKENI. V was pared by 2 bases and J by 5 bases, with 2 bases of the junction left unmatched. CDR3 in amino acids: CASSPTSGGNNEQFF. The CDR3 DNA follows: TGTGCCAGCTCACCAACTAGCGGGGGTAACAATGAGCAGTTCTTC.

The chain couples TRBV7-9 to TRBJ2-3; TRBD2 matches 11 bases. The V gene's germline CDR1 is SEHNR and CDR2 FQNEAQ (reference sequence). CDR3 length: 15 residues. J gave up 3 bases and V 5 bases, and 4 bases lay outside the gene matches. The CDR3 region is CASSLLAGVTDTQYF. CDR3 DNA: TGTGCCAGCAGCCTACTAGCGGGAGTGACAGATACGCAGTATTTT.